This TCR beta chain is drawn from a study of blood T cell repertoires in COVID-19. Looking at the study overall: The samples span acute and convalescent COVID-19 from the United States, Italy and Spain. PBMCs, B-cell-depleted T cells, or T cells provided the cDNA or gDNA that made up the material.

Original analysis: Quantification of nucleated cells was approximated via reference gene primer amplification. Repertoires were generated with immunoSEQ multiplex PCR, while TCRdb's copy carries only in-frame clones and drops some. D and trimming were read from the DNA, whereas the V and J calls and clone size are those reported in that table. The sample yields over 300,000 clones, over 70% seen once. This CDR3 is built from 14 residues. V lost 2 bases to trimming and J lost 6 bases; unmatched junction nucleotides: 4. Per the germline V gene, CDR1 is GTSNPN and CDR2 is SVGIG (reference sequence). The V and J genes are TRBV30 and TRBJ1-4; the match to TRBD1 covers 9 bases. This receptor was obtained from a woman aged 45 to 65 with acute or convalescent COVID-19. Sequencing was done on a sample of peripheral blood. This chain's CDR3 is CAWSITGGDEKLFF. The CDR3 coding sequence is TGTGCCTGGAGTATTACAGGGGGCGATGAAAAACTGTTTTTT.